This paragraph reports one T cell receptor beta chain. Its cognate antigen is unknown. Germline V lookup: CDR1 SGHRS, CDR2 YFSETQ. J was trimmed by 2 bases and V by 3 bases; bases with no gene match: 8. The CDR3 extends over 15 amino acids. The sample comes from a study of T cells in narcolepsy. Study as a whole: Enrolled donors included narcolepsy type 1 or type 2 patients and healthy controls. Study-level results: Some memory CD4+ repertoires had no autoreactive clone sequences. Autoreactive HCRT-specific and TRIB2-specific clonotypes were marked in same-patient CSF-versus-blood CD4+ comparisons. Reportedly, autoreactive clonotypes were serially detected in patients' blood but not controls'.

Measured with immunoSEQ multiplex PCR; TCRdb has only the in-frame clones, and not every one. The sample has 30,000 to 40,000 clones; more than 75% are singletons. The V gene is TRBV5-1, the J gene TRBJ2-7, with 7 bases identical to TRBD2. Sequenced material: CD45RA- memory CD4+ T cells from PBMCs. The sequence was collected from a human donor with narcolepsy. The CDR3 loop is CASSSGWGGPYEQYF. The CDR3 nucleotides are TGCGCCAGCAGCTCAGGATGGGGGGGACCCTACGAGCAGTACTTC.